The present TCR beta chain was sequenced within a study of T-cell reconstitution after alpha-beta-depleted transplantation in children. This CDR3 spans 14 amino acids. V lost 5 bases to trimming and J lost 8 bases, with 16 bases between them. Library preparation (for TCRbeta) was performed with unique molecular identifiers. A single record per CDR3 protein comes from TCRdb applying MiXCR to the PCR reads. The repertoire holds 580,000 or so distinct CDR3 sequences, with 23% as singletons. Whole-study findings and limits: From surviving recipient T cells and thymic progenitors came the high day-60 TCRbeta diversity observed in some patients. From newly produced T cells came most of the T-cell counts and diversity one year after transplant.

Remarks on this clonotype: Its target is not known.

The material sequenced was PBMCs, mostly from graft donor cells, taken 360 days after TCRalphabeta/CD19-depleted stem cell transplant. V usage is TRBV12-3 or TRBV12-4 and J usage is TRBJ1-5; tentative D call: TRBD1 (6 bases). The TCR originated in a boy younger than two who had a stem cell transplant for acute myeloid leukemia, so the T cells may come from the graft donor. The CDR3 DNA sequence: TGTGCCAGCAGTGACTTCAGGGGTTCTGAGCCCCAGCATTTT. Amino acid sequence: CASSDFRGSEPQHF.